The rows below give T cell receptor beta chains drawn from one sample of a study of T cell repertoires in cytomegalovirus infection. MiXCR, run by TCRdb on the reads, gives a single entry per CDR3 protein. This sample has hundreds of thousands of distinct CDR3 sequences, with approximately 24% found just once. The specimen was CD8+ T cells from PBMCs. These receptor sequences come from a human donor in good health (CMV status not recorded). Some clones in this sample may be carry-over from other donors' samples. The CDR3 runs from the conserved cysteine through the conserved F or W. D genes are given only for firm matches. Clone size is stated in some rows and not others, as once, few, many or a class when expanded.

d_gene: NA
abundance: NA
v_gene: TRBV28
j_gene: TRBJ2-6
CDR3aa: CASSLYLEPTSWVTF
CDR3nt: TGTGCCAGCAGTTTGTATCTGGAGCCAACGTCCTGGGTGACTTTC

d_gene: NA
abundance: many
v_gene: TRBV7-8
j_gene: TRBJ2-5
CDR3aa: CASSLWGTGTQQETQYF
CDR3nt: TGTGCCAGCAGCTTATGGGGGACGGGGACCCAACAAGAGACCCAGTACTTC

d_gene: TRBD1
abundance: NA
v_gene: TRBV6-4
j_gene: TRBJ1-1
CDR3aa: CANSRQGSGTEAFF
CDR3nt: TGTGCCAACAGTAGACAGGGAAGTGGCACTGAAGCTTTCTTT

d_gene: TRBD1
abundance: NA
v_gene: TRBV15
j_gene: TRBJ1-1
CDR3aa: CATSRGTGMNTEAFF
CDR3nt: TGTGCCACCAGCAGAGGGACAGGGATGAACACTGAAGCTTTCTTT

d_gene: NA
abundance: NA
v_gene: TRBV5-5
j_gene: TRBJ1-4
CDR3aa: CASSRGPDTPDEKLFF
CDR3nt: TGTGCCAGCAGCCGGGGGCCCGACACTCCGGATGAAAAACTGTTTTTT

d_gene: NA
abundance: NA
v_gene: TRBV12-3/TRBV12-4
j_gene: TRBJ1-5
CDR3aa: CASSLSFGRGGIQPQHF
CDR3nt: TGTGCCAGCAGTTTGTCCTTTGGACGGGGAGGTATCCAGCCCCAGCATTTT

d_gene: TRBD1
abundance: few
v_gene: TRBV27
j_gene: TRBJ2-7
CDR3aa: CASSLQGITYEQYF
CDR3nt: TGTGCCAGCAGTCTACAGGGGATCACCTACGAGCAGTACTTC

d_gene: NA
abundance: NA
v_gene: TRBV6-8
j_gene: TRBJ1-1
CDR3aa: CASSYSSRGEAFF
CDR3nt: TGTGCCAGCAGTTACTCGTCGCGCGGCGAAGCTTTCTTT

d_gene: TRBD1
abundance: few
v_gene: TRBV7-3
j_gene: TRBJ1-1
CDR3aa: CASSLMGQGANTEAFF
CDR3nt: TGTGCCAGCAGCTTAATGGGACAGGGGGCGAACACTGAAGCTTTCTTT

d_gene: NA
abundance: many
v_gene: TRBV28
j_gene: TRBJ2-3
CDR3aa: CASSPRTESTDTQYF
CDR3nt: TGTGCCAGCAGCCCTCGGACGGAGAGCACAGATACGCAGTATTTT

d_gene: NA
abundance: once
v_gene: TRBV19
j_gene: TRBJ1-1
CDR3aa: CASSSSVTGNTEAFF
CDR3nt: TGTGCCAGTAGTTCCTCGGTGACAGGAAACACTGAAGCTTTCTTT

d_gene: NA
abundance: many
v_gene: TRBV7-6
j_gene: TRBJ2-7
CDR3aa: CASSDRDLYEQYF
CDR3nt: TGTGCCAGCAGCGATAGGGACTTATACGAGCAGTACTTC

d_gene: NA
abundance: few
v_gene: TRBV7-9
j_gene: TRBJ2-1
CDR3aa: CASSHIQGRQYNEQFF
CDR3nt: TGTGCCAGCAGCCACATTCAGGGAAGGCAGTACAATGAGCAGTTCTTC

d_gene: NA
abundance: few
v_gene: TRBV25-1
j_gene: TRBJ1-2
CDR3aa: CASSDGLGNGYTF
CDR3nt: TGTGCCAGCAGTGACGGGTTGGGAAACGGCTACACCTTC

d_gene: TRBD1
abundance: NA
v_gene: TRBV28
j_gene: TRBJ1-2
CDR3aa: CASSFGTGAGGYTF
CDR3nt: TGTGCCAGCAGTTTCGGGACAGGGGCGGGGGGCTACACCTTC

d_gene: TRBD1
abundance: NA
v_gene: TRBV24-1
j_gene: TRBJ2-1
CDR3aa: CATSESGTGHPNEQFF
CDR3nt: TGTGCCACCAGTGAGTCCGGGACAGGTCATCCCAATGAGCAGTTCTTC

d_gene: TRBD2
abundance: NA
v_gene: TRBV14
j_gene: TRBJ2-5
CDR3aa: CASSQDWVSGAETQYF
CDR3nt: TGTGCCAGCAGCCAAGATTGGGTTAGCGGGGCGGAGACCCAGTACTTC

d_gene: NA
abundance: many
v_gene: TRBV7-8
j_gene: TRBJ2-2
CDR3aa: CASSLERRTNTGELFF
CDR3nt: TGTGCCAGCAGCTTAGAAAGGAGAACGAACACCGGGGAGCTGTTTTTT

d_gene: NA
abundance: few
v_gene: TRBV18
j_gene: TRBJ2-1
CDR3aa: CASSPGHLRPTVGEQFF
CDR3nt: TGTGCCAGCTCACCAGGTCACTTACGGCCAACGGTGGGTGAGCAGTTCTTC

d_gene: TRBD2
abundance: NA
v_gene: TRBV6-2/TRBV6-3
j_gene: TRBJ2-5
CDR3aa: CASSSSGGLETQYF
CDR3nt: TGTGCCAGCAGCTCTAGCGGGGGTCTTGAGACCCAGTACTTC

d_gene: NA
abundance: few
v_gene: TRBV28
j_gene: TRBJ1-1
CDR3aa: CASSPRYRWMNTEAFF
CDR3nt: TGTGCCAGCAGTCCTCGGTACAGGTGGATGAACACTGAAGCTTTCTTT

d_gene: NA
abundance: NA
v_gene: TRBV20-1
j_gene: TRBJ2-5
CDR3aa: CSAELPPQETQYF
CDR3nt: TGCAGTGCCGAGTTGCCACCGCAAGAGACCCAGTACTTC

d_gene: TRBD2
abundance: many
v_gene: TRBV12-5
j_gene: TRBJ2-2
CDR3aa: CASGLETTSGGNTGELFF
CDR3nt: TGTGCTAGTGGTTTGGAGACCACTAGCGGGGGGAACACCGGGGAGCTGTTTTTT

d_gene: NA
abundance: many
v_gene: TRBV7-2
j_gene: TRBJ2-5
CDR3aa: CASSPPVTQETQYF
CDR3nt: TGTGCCAGCAGCCCCCCTGTAACCCAAGAGACCCAGTACTTC

d_gene: TRBD2
abundance: NA
v_gene: TRBV13
j_gene: TRBJ2-4
CDR3aa: CASSPGGKNIQYF
CDR3nt: TGTGCCAGCAGCCCGGGGGGGAAAAACATTCAGTACTTC

d_gene: NA
abundance: few
v_gene: TRBV2
j_gene: TRBJ1-5
CDR3aa: CASSEGATQHF
CDR3nt: TGTGCCAGCAGTGAGGGCGCGACCCAGCATTTT

d_gene: NA
abundance: NA
v_gene: TRBV6-2/TRBV6-3
j_gene: TRBJ2-1
CDR3aa: CASRRLDGPLYNEQFF
CDR3nt: TGTGCCAGCAGGCGTCTGGACGGACCACTATACAATGAGCAGTTCTTC

d_gene: NA
abundance: NA
v_gene: TRBV12-3/TRBV12-4
j_gene: TRBJ1-5
CDR3aa: CASSFGQGSQPQHF
CDR3nt: TGTGCCAGCAGTTTCGGGCAGGGAAGTCAGCCCCAGCATTTT